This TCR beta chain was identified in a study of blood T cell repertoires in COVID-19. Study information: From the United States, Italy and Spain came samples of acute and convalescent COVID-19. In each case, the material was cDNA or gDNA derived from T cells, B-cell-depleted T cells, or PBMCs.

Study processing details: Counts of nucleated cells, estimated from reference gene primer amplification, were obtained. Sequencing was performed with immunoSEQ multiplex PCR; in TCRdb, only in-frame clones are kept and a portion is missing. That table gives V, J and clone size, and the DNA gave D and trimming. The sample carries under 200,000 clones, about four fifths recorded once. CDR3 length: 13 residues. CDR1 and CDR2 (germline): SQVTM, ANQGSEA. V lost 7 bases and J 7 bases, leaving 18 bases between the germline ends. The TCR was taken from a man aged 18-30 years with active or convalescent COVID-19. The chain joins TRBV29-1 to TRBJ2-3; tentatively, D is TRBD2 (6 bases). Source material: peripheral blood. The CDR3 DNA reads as TGCAGCGCACGCCATGGGGGGAGCTATACGCAGTATTTT. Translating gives CSARHGGSYTQYF.